This T cell receptor beta chain came from a study of blood T cell repertoires in COVID-19. On the study more broadly: Material from acute and convalescent COVID-19 was sourced from the United States, Italy and Spain. The analysed material was cDNA or gDNA that came from T cells, B-cell-depleted T cells, or PBMCs.

Produced via immunoSEQ multiplex PCR; TCRdb's table is partial and in-frame only. The sample yields 20,000 or so clones, 80% to 85% seen once. CDR3 size: 14 residues. CDR1 SNHLY and CDR2 FYNNEI come from the germline V gene. The germline V and J ends were trimmed by 5 bases and 6 bases, with 16 bases remaining between them. This TCR was recovered from a man aged 40-49 years with acute or convalescent COVID-19. The sample comprised peripheral blood. The chain combines TRBV2 with TRBJ1-2; no reliable D call. Here the CDR3 DNA reads TGTGCCAGCAGTCCAAGGCCCAGGACTGATGGCTACACCTTC. It specifies CASSPRPRTDGYTF.